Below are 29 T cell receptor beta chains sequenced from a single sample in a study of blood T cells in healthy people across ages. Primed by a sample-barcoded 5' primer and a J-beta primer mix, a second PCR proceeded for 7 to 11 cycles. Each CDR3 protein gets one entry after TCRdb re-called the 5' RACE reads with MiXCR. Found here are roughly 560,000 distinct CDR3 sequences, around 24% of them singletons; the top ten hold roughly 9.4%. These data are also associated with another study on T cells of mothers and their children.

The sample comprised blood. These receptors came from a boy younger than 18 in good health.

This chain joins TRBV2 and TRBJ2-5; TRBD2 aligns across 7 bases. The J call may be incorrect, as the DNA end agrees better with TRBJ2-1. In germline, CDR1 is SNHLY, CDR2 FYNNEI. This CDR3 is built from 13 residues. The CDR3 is CASTRTRRNEQFF. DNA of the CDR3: TGTGCCAGCACCAGGACTAGAAGGAATGAGCAGTTCTTC.

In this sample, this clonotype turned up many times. In DNA, the CDR3 is TGTGCCAGCAGTGACAGGAGGGGCAACCAAGAGACCCAGTACTTC. Residues: CASSDRRGNQETQYF. The rearrangement uses TRBV2 and TRBJ2-5; TRBD2 might be the D (6 bases). Trimming pared 3 bases from V and 0 bases from J, leaving 11 bases between. CDR1 is SNHLY, CDR2 FYNNEI, per germline. The length of the CDR3 is 15 residues. The whole variable domain, remainder taken from reference TRBV2 and TRBJ2-5, is EPEVTQTPSHQVTQMGQEVILRCVPISNHLYFYWYRQILGQKVEFLVSFYNNEISEKSEIFDDQFSVERPDGSNFTLKIRSTKLEDSAMYFCASSDRRGNQETQYFGPGTRLLVL.

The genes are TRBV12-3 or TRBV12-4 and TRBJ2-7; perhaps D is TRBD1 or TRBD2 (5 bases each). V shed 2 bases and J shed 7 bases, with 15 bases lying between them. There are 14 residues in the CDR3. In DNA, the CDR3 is TGTGCCAGCAGTTTACCGGGACGGTCAAAGGAGCAGTACTTC. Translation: CASSLPGRSKEQYF.

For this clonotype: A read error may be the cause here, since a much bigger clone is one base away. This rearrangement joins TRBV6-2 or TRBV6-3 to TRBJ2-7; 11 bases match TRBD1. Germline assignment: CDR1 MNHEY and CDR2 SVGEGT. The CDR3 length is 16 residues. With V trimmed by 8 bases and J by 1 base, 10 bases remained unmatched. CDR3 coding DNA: TGTGCCAGCCTCAGCGGACAGGGGGCCCCTTCCTACGAGCAGTACTTC. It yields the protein CASLSGQGAPSYEQYF.

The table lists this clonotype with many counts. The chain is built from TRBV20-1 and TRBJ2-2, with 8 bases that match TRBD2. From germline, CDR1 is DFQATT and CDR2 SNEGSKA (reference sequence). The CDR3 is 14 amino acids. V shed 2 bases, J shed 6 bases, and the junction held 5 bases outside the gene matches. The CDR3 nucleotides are TGCAGTGCTAGACCAAATAGCGGGGCCGGGGAGCTGTTTTTT. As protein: CSARPNSGAGELFF.

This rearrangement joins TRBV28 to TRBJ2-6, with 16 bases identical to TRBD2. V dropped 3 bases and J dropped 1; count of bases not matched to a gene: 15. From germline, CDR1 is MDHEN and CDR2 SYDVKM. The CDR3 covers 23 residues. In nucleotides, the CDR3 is TGTGCCAGCAGTTTGAGTTTTCCGGGACTAGCGGGAGGGCCAGGATCTGGGGCCAACGTCCTGACTTTC. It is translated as CASSLSFPGLAGGPGSGANVLTF.

The CDR3 is CASSHGGLAAQETQYF. CDR3 DNA: TGTGCCAGCAGCCACGGGGGACTAGCCGCTCAAGAGACCCAGTACTTC. This sequence joins TRBV7-8 and TRBJ2-5; 9 positions agree with TRBD2. The CDR3 is made up of 16 amino acids. Unmatched junction bases numbered 9, after V lost 5 bases and J lost 2 bases. Germline-derived CDR1 and CDR2 are SGHVS and FQNEAQ.

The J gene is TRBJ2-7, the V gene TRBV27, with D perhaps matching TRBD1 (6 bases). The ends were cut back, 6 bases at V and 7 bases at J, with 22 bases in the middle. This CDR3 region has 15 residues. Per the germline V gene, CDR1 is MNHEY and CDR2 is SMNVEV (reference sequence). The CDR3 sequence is CASRGVDRPLREQYF. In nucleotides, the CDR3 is TGTGCCAGCAGGGGGGTCGACAGGCCACTACGGGAGCAGTACTTC.

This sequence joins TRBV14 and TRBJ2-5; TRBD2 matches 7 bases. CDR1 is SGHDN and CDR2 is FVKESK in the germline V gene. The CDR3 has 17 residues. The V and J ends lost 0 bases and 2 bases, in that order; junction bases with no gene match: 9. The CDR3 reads CASSQDLPAGKQETQYF. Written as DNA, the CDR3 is TGTGCCAGCAGCCAAGATTTACCAGCGGGGAAACAAGAGACCCAGTACTTC.

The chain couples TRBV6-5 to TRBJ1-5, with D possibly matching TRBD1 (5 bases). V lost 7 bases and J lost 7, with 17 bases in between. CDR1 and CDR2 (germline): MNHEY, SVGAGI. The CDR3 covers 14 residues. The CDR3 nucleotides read TGTGCCAGCACCAACGGGGGACGTGGGCAGCCCCAGCATTTT. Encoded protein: CASTNGGRGQPQHF.

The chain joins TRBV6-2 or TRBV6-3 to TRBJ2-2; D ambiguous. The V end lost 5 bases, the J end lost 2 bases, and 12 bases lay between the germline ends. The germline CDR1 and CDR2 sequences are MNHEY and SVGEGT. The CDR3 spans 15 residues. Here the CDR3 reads CASSGQLINTGELFF. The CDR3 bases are TGTGCCAGCAGTGGCCAGTTGATTAACACCGGGGAGCTGTTTTTT.

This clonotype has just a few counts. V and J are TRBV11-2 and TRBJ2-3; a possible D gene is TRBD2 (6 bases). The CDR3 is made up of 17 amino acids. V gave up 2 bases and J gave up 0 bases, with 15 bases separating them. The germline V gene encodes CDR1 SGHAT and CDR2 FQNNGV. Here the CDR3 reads CASSLTGGNPSTDTQYF. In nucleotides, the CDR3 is TGTGCCAGCAGCTTAACTGGCGGGAACCCTAGCACAGATACGCAGTATTTT.

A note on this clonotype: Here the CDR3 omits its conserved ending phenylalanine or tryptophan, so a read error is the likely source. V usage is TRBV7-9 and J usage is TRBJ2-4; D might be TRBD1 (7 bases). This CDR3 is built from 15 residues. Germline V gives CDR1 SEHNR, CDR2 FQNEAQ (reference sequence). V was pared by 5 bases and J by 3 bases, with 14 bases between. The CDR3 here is CASSEGGQVKNIQYS. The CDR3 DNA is TGTGCCAGCAGCGAGGGAGGACAGGTCAAAAACATTCAGTACTCC.

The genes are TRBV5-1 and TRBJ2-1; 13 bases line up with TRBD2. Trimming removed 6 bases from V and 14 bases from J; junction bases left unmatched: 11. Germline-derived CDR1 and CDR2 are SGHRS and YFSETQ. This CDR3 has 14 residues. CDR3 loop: CASNSGTSGEKEFF. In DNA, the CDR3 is TGCGCCAGCAACTCCGGGACTAGCGGGGAGAAGGAGTTCTTC.

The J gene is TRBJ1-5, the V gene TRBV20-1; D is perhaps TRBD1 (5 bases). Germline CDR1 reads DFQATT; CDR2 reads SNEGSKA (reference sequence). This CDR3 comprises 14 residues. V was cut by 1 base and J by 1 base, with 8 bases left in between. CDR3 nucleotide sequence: TGCAGTGCTAGAGTGGGGGTGAGCAATCAGCCCCAGCATTTT. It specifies CSARVGVSNQPQHF.

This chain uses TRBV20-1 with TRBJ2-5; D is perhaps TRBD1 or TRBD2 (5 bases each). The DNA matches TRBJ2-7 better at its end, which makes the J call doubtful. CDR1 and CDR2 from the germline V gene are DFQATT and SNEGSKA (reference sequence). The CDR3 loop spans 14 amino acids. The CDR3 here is CSATSGRTSYEQYF. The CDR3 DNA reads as TGCAGTGCTACCTCGGGACGAACCTCCTACGAGCAGTACTTC.

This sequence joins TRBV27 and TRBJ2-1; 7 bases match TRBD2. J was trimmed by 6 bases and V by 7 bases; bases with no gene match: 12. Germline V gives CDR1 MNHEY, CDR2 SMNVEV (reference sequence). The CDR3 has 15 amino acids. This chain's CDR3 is CASTVPGLPANEQFF. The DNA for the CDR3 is TGTGCCAGCACCGTTCCGGGACTACCTGCCAATGAGCAGTTCTTC.

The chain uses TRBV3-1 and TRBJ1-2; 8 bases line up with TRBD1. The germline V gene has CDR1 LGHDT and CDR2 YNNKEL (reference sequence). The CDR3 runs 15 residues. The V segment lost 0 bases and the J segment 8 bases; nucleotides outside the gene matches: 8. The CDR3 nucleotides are TGTGCCAGCAGCCAAGATGCAGGGGGCTCGGGGGGCTACACCTTC. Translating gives CASSQDAGGSGGYTF. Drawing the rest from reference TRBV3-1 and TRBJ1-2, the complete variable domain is DTAVSQTPKYLVTQMGNDKSIKCEQNLGHDTMYWYKQDSKKFLKIMFSYNNKELIINETVPNRFSPKSPDKAHLNLHINSLELGDSAVYFCASSQDAGGSGGYTFGSGTRLTVV.

CDR3 DNA sequence: TGCAGTGCTAGGGGTGCCGTTACCGCGGAAGAGACCCAGTACTTC. Translation: CSARGAVTAEETQYF. The chain couples TRBV20-1 to TRBJ2-5; D is undetermined. Between the trimmed V and J ends, which lost 3 bases and 3 bases, there was a span of 17 bases. CDR1 and CDR2 from the germline V gene are DFQATT and SNEGSKA (reference sequence). The CDR3 has 15 residues.

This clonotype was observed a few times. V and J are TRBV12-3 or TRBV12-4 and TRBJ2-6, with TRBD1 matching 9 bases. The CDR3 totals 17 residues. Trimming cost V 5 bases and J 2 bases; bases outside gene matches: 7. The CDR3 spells CASSPWTGDAGANVLTF. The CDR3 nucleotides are TGTGCCAGCAGTCCCTGGACAGGGGACGCTGGGGCCAACGTCCTGACTTTC.

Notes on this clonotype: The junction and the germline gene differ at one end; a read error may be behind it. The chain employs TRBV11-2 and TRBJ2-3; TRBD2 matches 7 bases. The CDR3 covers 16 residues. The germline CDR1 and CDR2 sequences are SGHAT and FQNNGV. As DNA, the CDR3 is TGTGCCAGCAGCCCGCTGGGGGGGTTGAGTGCAGATACGCGGTATTTT. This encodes CASSPLGGLSADTRYF.

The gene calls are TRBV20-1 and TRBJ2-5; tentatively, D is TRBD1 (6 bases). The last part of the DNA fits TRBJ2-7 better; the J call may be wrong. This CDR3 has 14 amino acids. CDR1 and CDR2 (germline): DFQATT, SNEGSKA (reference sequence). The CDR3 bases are TGCAGTGCAGGGCAGGGGAACCCTACCTACGAGCAGTACTTC. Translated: CSAGQGNPTYEQYF.

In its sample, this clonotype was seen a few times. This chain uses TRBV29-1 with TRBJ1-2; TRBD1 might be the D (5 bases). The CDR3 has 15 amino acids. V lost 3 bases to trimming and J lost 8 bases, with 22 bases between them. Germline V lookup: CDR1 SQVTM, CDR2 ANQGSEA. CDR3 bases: TGCAGCGTTGATCCCTTGGGGGGTTCATTTGGCGGCTACACCTTC. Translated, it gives CSVDPLGGSFGGYTF.

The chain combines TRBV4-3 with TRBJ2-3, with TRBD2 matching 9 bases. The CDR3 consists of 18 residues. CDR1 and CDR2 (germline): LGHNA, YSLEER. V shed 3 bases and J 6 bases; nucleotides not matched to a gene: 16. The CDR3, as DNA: TGCGCCAGCAGCCAGACGATCACCGGGACTAGCAGTTCGGATACGCAGTATTTT. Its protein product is CASSQTITGTSSSDTQYF.

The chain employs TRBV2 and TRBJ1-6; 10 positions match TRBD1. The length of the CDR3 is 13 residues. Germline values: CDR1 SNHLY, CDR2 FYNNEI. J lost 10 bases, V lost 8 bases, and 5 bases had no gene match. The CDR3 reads CASGGTGDSPLHF. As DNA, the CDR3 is TGTGCCAGCGGGGGGACAGGGGACTCACCCCTCCACTTT.

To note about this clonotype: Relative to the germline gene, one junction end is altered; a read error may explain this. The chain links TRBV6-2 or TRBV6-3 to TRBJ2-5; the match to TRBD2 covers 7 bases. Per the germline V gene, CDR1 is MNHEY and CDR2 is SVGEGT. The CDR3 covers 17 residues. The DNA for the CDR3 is TGCGCCAGCAGTTACCCGCTCTCGGCGGGGGATCAAGAGACCCAGTACTTC. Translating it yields CASSYPLSAGDQETQYF.

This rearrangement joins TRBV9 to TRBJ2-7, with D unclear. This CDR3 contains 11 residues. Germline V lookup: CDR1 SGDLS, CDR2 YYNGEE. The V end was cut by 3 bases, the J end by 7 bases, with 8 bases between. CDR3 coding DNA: TGTGCCAGCAGCGCGGACGGTGAGCAGTACTTC. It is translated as CASSADGEQYF.

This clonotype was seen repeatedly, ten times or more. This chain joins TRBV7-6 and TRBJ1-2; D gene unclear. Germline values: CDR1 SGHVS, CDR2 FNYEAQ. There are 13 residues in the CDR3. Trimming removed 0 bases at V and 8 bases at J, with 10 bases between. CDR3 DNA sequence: TGTGCCAGCAGCTTAGCCAGTTGGAGGGGCTACACCTTC. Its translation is CASSLASWRGYTF.

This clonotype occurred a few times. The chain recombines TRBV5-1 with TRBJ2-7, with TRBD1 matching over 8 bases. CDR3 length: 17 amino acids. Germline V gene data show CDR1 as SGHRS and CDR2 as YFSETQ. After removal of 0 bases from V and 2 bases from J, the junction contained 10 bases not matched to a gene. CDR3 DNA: TGCGCCAGCAGCTTGGGCCACCCGGGACAGGCCACCTACGAGCAGTACTTC. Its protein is CASSLGHPGQATYEQYF.